This T cell receptor beta chain was sequenced during a study of T cell responses to AZD1222 COVID-19 vaccine. The table came from immunoSEQ multiplex PCR; TCRdb's copy has only in-frame clones and leaves some out. The profile shows about 150,000 clones, roughly nine tenths of them singletons. Notes on this clone: The antigen remains undetermined.

The CDR3 extends over 12 amino acids. Trimming took 5 bases from V and 1 from J, leaving 5 bases between them. CDR1 is SEHNR and CDR2 is FQNEAQ in the germline V gene (reference sequence). General study findings and limits: Compared with day 0, the breadth and depth of the Spike-specific TCR repertoire rose significantly after two doses of AZD1222. Females made up more of the donors, who were largely white British, and clonal diversity may have come out too low. No repertoire was sampled before or during the peak T cell response, only after it.

The TCR was taken from an adult in good health. The chain is built from TRBV7-9 and TRBJ1-1; D unresolved. This sample comprised peripheral blood, obtained on day 0 of AZD1222 vaccination. DNA of the CDR3: TGTGCCAGCAGCCCGCAGAACACTGAAGCTTTCTTT. This gives the protein CASSPQNTEAFF.